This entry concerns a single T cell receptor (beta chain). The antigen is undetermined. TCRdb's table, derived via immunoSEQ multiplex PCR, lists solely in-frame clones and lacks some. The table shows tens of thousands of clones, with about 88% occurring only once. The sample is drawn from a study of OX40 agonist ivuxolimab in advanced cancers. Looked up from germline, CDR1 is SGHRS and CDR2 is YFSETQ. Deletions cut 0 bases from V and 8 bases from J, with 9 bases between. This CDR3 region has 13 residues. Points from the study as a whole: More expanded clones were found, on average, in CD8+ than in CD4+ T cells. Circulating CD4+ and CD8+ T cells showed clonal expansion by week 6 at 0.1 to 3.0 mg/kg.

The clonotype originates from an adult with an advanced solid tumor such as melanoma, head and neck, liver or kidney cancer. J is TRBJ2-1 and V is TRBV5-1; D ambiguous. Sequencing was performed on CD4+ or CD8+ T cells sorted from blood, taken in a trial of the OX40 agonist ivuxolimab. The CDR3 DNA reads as TGCGCCAGCAGCTTGGAAGCCATGCATGAGCAGTTCTTC. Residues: CASSLEAMHEQFF. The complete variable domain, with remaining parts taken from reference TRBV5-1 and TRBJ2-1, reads KAGVTQTPRYLIKTRGQQVTLSCSPISGHRSVSWYQQTPGQGLQFLFEYFSETQRNKGNFPGRFSGRQFSNSRSEMNVSTLELGDSALYLCASSLEAMHEQFFGPGTRLTVL.